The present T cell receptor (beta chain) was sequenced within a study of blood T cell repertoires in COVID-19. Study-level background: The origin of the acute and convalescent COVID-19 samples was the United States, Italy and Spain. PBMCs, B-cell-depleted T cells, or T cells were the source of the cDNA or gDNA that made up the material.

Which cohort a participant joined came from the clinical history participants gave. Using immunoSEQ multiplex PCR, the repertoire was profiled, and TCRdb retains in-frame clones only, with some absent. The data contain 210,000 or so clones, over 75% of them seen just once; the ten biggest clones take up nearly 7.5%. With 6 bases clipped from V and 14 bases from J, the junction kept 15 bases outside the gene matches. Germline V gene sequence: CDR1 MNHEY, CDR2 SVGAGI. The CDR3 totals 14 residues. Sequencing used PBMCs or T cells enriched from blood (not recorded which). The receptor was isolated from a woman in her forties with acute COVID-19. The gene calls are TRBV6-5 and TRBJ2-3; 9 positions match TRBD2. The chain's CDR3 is CASSPVYDSGGLYF. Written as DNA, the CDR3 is TGTGCCAGCAGCCCAGTCTACGATAGCGGGGGTTTGTATTTT.